The sequence of this TCR beta chain was determined in a study of control samples from healthy donors and cancer patients. Trimming took 0 bases from V and 2 from J; bases not matched to a gene: 7. Germline assignment: CDR1 LGHNA and CDR2 YNFKEQ. CDR3 length equals 17 residues. This clone was found once. Using immunoSEQ multiplex PCR, the repertoire was profiled, and TCRdb retains in-frame clones only, with some absent. The profile shows about 80,000 clones, roughly 90% of them singletons. This clonotype originated in a middle-aged man in good health. The chain joins TRBV4-2 to TRBJ2-3, with 8 bases fitting TRBD2. The sequenced material came from blood. CDR3 in DNA: TGTGCCAGCAGCCAAGATGCGGGGCGGGGGGACACAGATACGCAGTATTTT. Its protein is CASSQDAGRGDTDTQYF.